This TCR beta chain was sequenced during a study of T cells in Graves' hyperthyroidism and ophthalmopathy (dated by TCRdb to between 2017 and 2020). About the investigation overall: Peripheral blood samples were taken at initial diagnosis, before any treatment was given. The roughly 91 discovery patients were randomly divided into training and test sets at a 7:3 ratio. The study also compared thyroid tissue and blood T-cell repertoires from 6 or 7 Graves' hyperthyroidism patients. The paper describes TCR Vbeta CDR3 sequencing of some 130 peripheral blood samples, made up of about 40 ophthalmopathy patients, roughly 72 hyperthyroidism patients and roughly 17 progressor patients. After sampling, hyperthyroidism patients received methimazole starting at 30 mg daily, and ophthalmopathy patients received high-dose intravenous methylprednisolone. Prospective prediction of ophthalmopathy was tested in an independent validation cohort consisting of some 19 hyperthyroidism patients and more than 15 patients who later progressed to ophthalmopathy. To identify distinguishing TCR V-J signatures, a discovery cohort of about 100 patients was used, comprising fewer than 45 with Graves' ophthalmopathy and 57 with stable Graves' hyperthyroidism. The research as a whole found: During validation, the model predicted progression to ophthalmopathy a median of approximately 6 months ahead of onset, with more than 55% sensitivity and 72.22% specificity. In cross-validation, a model built on a 13 V-J signature told ophthalmopathy apart from stable hyperthyroidism with less than 90% sensitivity and around 84% specificity, and in testing the same model reached 80%/75%. Most expanded thyroid clonotypes (frequency above 0.001) were also found in blood, which suggests that blood repertoires may mirror thyroid immune responses. Sample size was not statistically predetermined, and investigators were not blinded to group allocation.

For this chain, trimming is 1 base at the V end and 0 bases at the J end, and the number of junction bases without a gene match is 3. From the germline V gene (reference sequence), CDR1 is LGHDT and CDR2 is YNNKEL. There are 16 amino acids in the CDR3, from cysteine to phenylalanine inclusive. CDR3 DNA is the only sequence kept; it has 48 bases, read in frame from the first base. Stable Graves' hyperthyroidism was defined as no progression to ophthalmopathy during 18 months of follow-up. Hyperthyroidism patients were aged 18 to 65 years and newly diagnosed, with disease duration of less than 2 months. Patients with uncontrolled infections, other autoimmune diseases, pregnancy or lactation were excluded. Diagnoses were established on the basis of clinical symptoms, serum thyroxine and TRAb, thyroid ultrasound, and orbital computed tomography. PBMCs were separated from roughly 10 ml of fresh peripheral blood using Ficoll-Paque density gradient centrifugation. Trizol reagent was used to extract total RNA, and RNA quality was then checked on an Agilent 2100 Bioanalyzer.

The TCR beta CDR3 regions were amplified from the RNA transcripts. The TCR CDR3 was subjected to a first round of RT-PCR using the HTBI primer set and the Qiagen OneStep RT-PCR kit. Libraries were constructed in a second round of multiplex PCR, after which size selection and purification were carried out. The libraries were sequenced on an Illumina HiSeq2000 using paired-end 100 bp reads. Concerning the study's data processing: SOAPnuke was used to process the raw data, removing reads that contained adapters or uncalled bases, had a mean Phred below 15, or lacked an exact match to the constant primer or identifier. COPE v1.2.5 was used to merge high-quality paired reads, and clonotypes were defined as unique nucleotide sequences. MiTCR v1.1 was used to align the clonotypes against IMGT TRBV, TRBD and TRBJ reference segments. The analysis was restricted to V-J combinations with a frequency above 0.0001, which together covered roughly 99% of the repertoires. A TCS score was defined as the ratio between F50 (clonal expansion) and ExV (chaos), using BLOSUM62-based TCRdist between CDR3 peptides within each V-J. Welch's t-statistics and random forest reduced some 510 V-J features to about 12, which were used in a naive Bayes classifier (R e1071). Through fastp at Q25 and MiXCR, TCRdb rebuilt clones from the public reads, retaining in-frame beta chains. Every CDR3 protein is listed once, alongside the most common genes and DNA of its rows. It is TCRdb's table, rather than the study itself, that gives the V and J calls and clone size. Present in this sample are some 690,000 distinct CDR3 sequences, approximately 15% of which were seen just once. The ten biggest clones cover 15% to 17% of the sample.

Of note for this clonotype: What antigen it recognizes has not been identified. No much larger clone exists at a distance of one base, and base qualities are not known.

The origin of this receptor is a man between 45 and 60 years old with Graves' hyperthyroidism. Sequenced sample: blood. The chain is made from TRBV3-1 and TRBJ2-3; TRBD2 lines up with 8 middle nucleotides. The CDR3 protein: CASSQALAGSTDTQYF. The DNA is as follows: TGTGCCAGCAGCCAAGCTTTAGCGGGGAGCACAGATACGCAGTATTTT.